This T cell receptor (beta chain) stems from a study of identical twins. As for this clonotype: Its antigen is unidentified.

A universal primer binding site was introduced by template switching. The final cDNA contained unique molecular identifiers. TCRdb reprocessed the 5' RACE reads with MiXCR, giving one entry per CDR3 protein. The sample contains about 470,000 distinct CDR3 sequences, approximately 24% of which appear only once. General study findings and limits: Out-of-frame alpha sequences shared by twins were enriched for low generation probability.

With V trimmed by 6 bases and J by 4 bases, 9 bases remained unmatched. CDR3 length: 14 residues. Germline V gene sequence: CDR1 DFQATT, CDR2 SNEGSKA (reference sequence). These data are also associated with another study on T cells expressing NK-cell markers. Turning to that study: Cells sorted as CD3+CD56+NKG2C+, CD3+CD56+NKG2C- and CD3+CD56-NKG2C+ T cells supplied the TCR beta repertoires. It remained uncertain whether the expanded NKG2C+ T cell clones were specific for HCMV antigens.

The receptor was isolated from a woman aged 18-29 years in good health. The sample comprised CD4+ T cells sorted from blood. J is TRBJ2-3 and V is TRBV20-1; 8 bases line up with TRBD2. This CDR3 reads CSATPGGIADTQYF. CDR3 DNA sequence: TGCAGTGCAACCCCGGGGGGGATAGCAGATACGCAGTATTTT.